The 15 T cell receptor beta chains in this list originate from one sample, sequenced in a study of cytomegalovirus exposure and HLA in healthy donors. The PCR used 60 Vbeta and 13 Jbeta primers. Only in-frame clones appear in the TCRdb table, and some are missing; sequencing was by immunoSEQ multiplex PCR. The sample records fewer than 100,000 clones, about 78% being singletons. Sample: PBMCs. These receptor sequences come from a male donor in good health and CMV-seronegative.

V gene TRBV30 combines with J gene TRBJ2-5; 7 nucleotides line up with TRBD2. The J call is doubtful: the DNA matches TRBJ2-7 better. The CDR3 length is 15 residues. CDR1 and CDR2 from the germline V gene are GTSNPN and SVGIG (reference sequence). CDR3 sequence (DNA): TGTGCCTGGAGTGTTGGGGGGGTGATCCGCTACGAGCAGTACTTC. Translation gives CAWSVGGVIRYEQYF.

This clone has more than one count but fewer than ten. The CDR3 reads CASSLGSAGTGTPYVQYF. CDR3 nucleotide sequence: TGTGCCAGCAGTTTAGGGTCGGCCGGGACAGGGACGCCATACGTGCAGTATTTT. V gene TRBV28 combines with J gene TRBJ2-3; 9 nucleotides align to TRBD1. V was clipped by 2 bases and J by 11 bases; unmatched bases: 20. This CDR3 has 18 amino acids. The germline gives CDR1 MDHEN, CDR2 SYDVKM.

This chain links TRBV5-1 with TRBJ2-1, with D possibly being TRBD1 (5 bases). Germline V gene lookup returns CDR1 SGHRS and CDR2 YFSETQ. V lost 5 bases and J 4 bases, leaving 13 bases between the germline ends. The CDR3 totals 14 residues. CDR3 amino acids: CASRSWGEYNEQFF. For the CDR3, the DNA is TGCGCCAGCAGGTCCTGGGGCGAATACAATGAGCAGTTCTTC.

V is TRBV18 and J is TRBJ1-1; TRBD1 is a possible D gene (6 bases). Germline V gives CDR1 KGHSH, CDR2 LQKENI. The CDR3 has 16 amino acids. V was shortened by 3 bases and J by 8 bases, with 22 bases between the two germline ends. CDR3 nucleotides: TGTGCCAGCTCACCGAACTTTGGGACATCGGGGTCAGAAGCTTTCTTT. Translation: CASSPNFGTSGSEAFF.

The sample holds one count of this clone. The J gene is TRBJ2-7, the V gene TRBV19, with D maybe TRBD2 (5 bases). This CDR3 has 14 amino acids. Trimming removed 4 bases from V and 3 bases from J, with 13 bases in between. CDR1 LNHDA and CDR2 SQIVND come from the germline V gene (reference sequence). In nucleotides, the CDR3 is TGTGCCAGTAGTAAGACTACCGTTAACTACGAGCAGTACTTC. Translating it yields CASSKTTVNYEQYF.

This clone was counted a single time. The chain has TRBV7-9 and TRBJ2-7; 7 bases fit TRBD1. J gave up 6 bases and V 5 bases, and 10 bases lay outside the gene matches. CDR3 length equals 14 residues. From germline, CDR1 is SEHNR and CDR2 FQNEAQ (reference sequence). The CDR3 loop reads CASSGRDSLREQYF. For the CDR3, the DNA is TGTGCCAGCAGCGGCCGGGACAGTCTACGCGAGCAGTACTTC.

This chain's CDR3 is CASKKRVDNTEAFF. CDR3 DNA: TGTGCCAGCAAAAAGCGGGTGGATAACACTGAAGCTTTCTTT. The V and J genes are TRBV5-4 and TRBJ1-1; no definite D call. V was cut by 6 bases and J by 2 bases, with 14 bases left in between. The germline CDR1 and CDR2 sequences are SGHNT and YYREEE (reference sequence). The CDR3 sequence is 14 residues long.

The chain couples TRBV2 to TRBJ2-7; no clear D. This CDR3 comprises 12 residues. Germline values: CDR1 SNHLY, CDR2 FYNNEI. Trimming left V 6 bases short and J 4 bases short, with 10 bases between. The CDR3 spells CASRMRYYEQYF. CDR3 nucleotide sequence: TGTGCCAGCAGAATGAGATATTACGAGCAGTACTTC.

About this clone itself: Relative to the germline gene, one junction end is altered; a read error may explain this. In the same sample, other DNA sequences code for this CDR3. The chain combines TRBV29-1 with TRBJ1-1; D is uncertain. The CDR3 has 13 amino acids. Germline V gene sequence: CDR1 SQVTM, CDR2 ANQGSEA. In nucleotides, the CDR3 is TGCAGTGTTGGAGCGGGAGGGAACACTGAAGCTTTCTTT. It is translated as CSVGAGGNTEAFF.

The chain uses TRBV27 and TRBJ2-5, with 10 bases identical to TRBD2. J lost 7 bases, V lost 5 bases, and 7 bases had no gene match. This CDR3 region has 14 residues. Germline-derived CDR1 and CDR2 are MNHEY and SMNVEV (reference sequence). The CDR3 here is CASSSGRAAGTQYF. The CDR3 DNA follows: TGTGCCAGCAGTAGCGGGAGGGCCGCGGGGACCCAGTACTTC.

This clone was detected only once. The chain combines TRBV5-1 with TRBJ1-1, with D perhaps TRBD1 (5 bases). V gave up 4 bases and J gave up 1 base, with 11 bases separating them. In germline, CDR1 is SGHRS, CDR2 YFSETQ. CDR3 length: 14 amino acids. The chain's CDR3 is CASSVRDSNTEAFF. As DNA, the CDR3 is TGCGCCAGCAGCGTCCGGGACTCGAACACTGAAGCTTTCTTT. Combining the CDR3 with reference TRBV5-1 and TRBJ1-1 gives the whole variable domain KAGVTQTPRYLIKTRGQQVTLSCSPISGHRSVSWYQQTPGQGLQFLFEYFSETQRNKGNFPGRFSGRQFSNSRSEMNVSTLELGDSALYLCASSVRDSNTEAFFGQGTRLTVV.

The rearrangement links TRBV13 to TRBJ1-2; TRBD1 agrees at 7 bases. CDR1 is PRHDT and CDR2 is FYEKMQ in the germline V gene (reference sequence). V shed 5 bases, J shed 5 bases, and the junction held 8 bases outside the gene matches. The CDR3 contains 14 residues. The CDR3 here is CASSPRGIGYGYTF. The DNA of the CDR3 is TGTGCCAGCAGCCCCAGGGGGATAGGATATGGCTACACCTTC.

The chain joins TRBV19 to TRBJ1-1, with 8 bases identical to TRBD1. V lost 7 bases and J lost 0; bases outside the gene matches: 7. The CDR3 contains 15 residues. In germline, CDR1 is LNHDA, CDR2 SQIVND (reference sequence). This CDR3 is CASKGQASMNTEAFF. The CDR3 nucleotides read TGTGCCAGTAAGGGACAGGCTTCTATGAACACTGAAGCTTTCTTT.

DNA of the CDR3: TGTGCCAGCAGAGTAGGGGGGGACTACGAGCAGTACTTC. It encodes CASRVGGDYEQYF. V is TRBV28 and J is TRBJ2-7, with a possible D match to TRBD2 (7 bases). The V and J ends lost 6 bases and 3 bases respectively, with 12 bases between them. The V gene's germline CDR1 is MDHEN and CDR2 SYDVKM. The CDR3 contains 13 residues.

The chain links TRBV7-9 to TRBJ2-7; 10 bases agree with TRBD2. CDR3 length: 19 residues. Germline V gene data show CDR1 as SEHNR and CDR2 as FQNEAQ (reference sequence). Trimming removed 4 bases from V and 2 bases from J; junction bases left unmatched: 17. CDR3 in amino acids: CASSSGQGDLLAGPYEQYF. The DNA for the CDR3 is TGTGCCAGCAGCTCTGGACAAGGGGACCTACTAGCGGGACCCTACGAGCAGTACTTC.